Given below is one TCR beta chain in context. Its cognate antigen is unknown. Germline-derived CDR1 and CDR2 are SGHTA and FQGTGA. This CDR3 is built from 13 residues. The entry originates in a study of blood T cells in healthy people across ages. Study-level points and caveats: It was held that the diversity estimates obtained from one million T cells were underestimates.

With a J-beta primer mix and a sample-barcoded 5' primer, a second PCR ran roughly 7 to 11 cycles. MiXCR, applied by TCRdb to the 5' RACE reads, yields one record per CDR3 protein. The profile covers about 720,000 distinct CDR3 sequences, with roughly 25% appearing a single time and more than 3% taken by the ten largest. These same records also appear under a second study, on T cells of mothers and their children. According to that study: Healthy Caucasian mothers, three in number, and their six children were the donors. cDNA synthesis used all extracted RNA, about 1.5 ug per 15 ul.

This rearrangement joins TRBV7-3 to TRBJ2-5; D uncertain. The tail of the sequence fits TRBJ2-7 better, so the J call may be wrong. This sequence was found in a boy aged 10-17 years in good health. The sequencing input was blood. CDR3 protein: CASSLTTYYEQYF. In DNA form, the CDR3 reads TGTGCCAGCAGCTTAACGACATACTACGAGCAGTACTTC.